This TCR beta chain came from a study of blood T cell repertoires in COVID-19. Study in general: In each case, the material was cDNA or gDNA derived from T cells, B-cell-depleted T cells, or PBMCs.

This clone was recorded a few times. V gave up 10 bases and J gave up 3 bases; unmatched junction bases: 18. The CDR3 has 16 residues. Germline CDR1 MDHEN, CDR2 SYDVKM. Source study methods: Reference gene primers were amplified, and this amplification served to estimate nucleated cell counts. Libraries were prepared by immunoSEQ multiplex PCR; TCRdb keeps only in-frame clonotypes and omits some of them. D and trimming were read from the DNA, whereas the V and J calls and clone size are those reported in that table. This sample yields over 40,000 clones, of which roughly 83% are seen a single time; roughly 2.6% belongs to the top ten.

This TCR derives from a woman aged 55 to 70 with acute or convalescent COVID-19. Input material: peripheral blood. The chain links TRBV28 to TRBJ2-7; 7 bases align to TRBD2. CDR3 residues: CATHRAGAGADYEQYF. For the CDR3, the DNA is TGTGCCACCCATAGGGCCGGGGCGGGAGCTGACTACGAGCAGTACTTC.